These 5 T cell receptor beta chains came from one sample sequenced in a study of shared clonotypes between healthy human individuals. Assay used: immunoSEQ multiplex PCR; TCRdb lists only in-frame clones, some missing. The sample holds about a million clones, roughly 77% seen once. Material: memory CD4+ T cells from PBMCs. Subset of the sample: CD45RA-negative fraction. These receptors were obtained from a man younger than 30 in good health. Some clones in this sample may be carry-over from other donors' samples.

V and J are TRBV6-6 and TRBJ2-7; possible D gene TRBD1, 6 bases. This CDR3 is 13 amino acids long. CDR1 and CDR2 (germline): MNHNY, SVGAGI (reference sequence). Trimming took off 8 bases at V and 1 base at J, with 12 bases between the two ends. The CDR3 DNA is TGTGCCAGCTCCAGGGGTGAGTCCTACGAGCAGTACTTC. Translated: CASSRGESYEQYF.

Regarding this clone: The same CDR3 can be traced to other DNA sequences in this sample. The CDR3 is CASRGRESYNEQFF. DNA for the CDR3: TGTGCCAGCAGAGGGCGGGAGAGCTACAATGAGCAGTTCTTC. This sequence joins TRBV2 and TRBJ2-1, with 7 bases fitting TRBD2. The ends lost 6 bases at V and 3 bases at J; junction bases unmatched: 5. This CDR3 spans 14 amino acids. Germline lookup yields CDR1 SNHLY and CDR2 FYNNEI.

This sequence joins TRBV19 and TRBJ2-1; D gene uncertain. The CDR3 extends over 17 amino acids. CDR1 LNHDA and CDR2 SQIVND come from the germline V gene (reference sequence). V shed 3 bases and J shed 0 bases, with 15 bases lying between them. The DNA of the CDR3 is TGTGCCAGTAGTATTGACCGCCCGGTAGGCTCCTACAATGAGCAGTTCTTC. Protein product: CASSIDRPVGSYNEQFF.

A remark on this clone: This CDR3 is also generated by other DNA sequences in the sample. V usage is TRBV6-5 and J usage is TRBJ2-2, with 7 positions matching TRBD1. Germline V lookup: CDR1 MNHEY, CDR2 SVGAGI. V lost 6 bases, J lost 1 base, and 2 bases stayed unmatched. There are 14 residues in the CDR3. The CDR3 loop is CASSRDRNTGELFF. The CDR3 DNA follows: TGTGCCAGCAGCCGGGACAGGAACACCGGGGAGCTGTTTTTT.

This clone was observed at least ten times. J is TRBJ1-5 and V is TRBV28; D is unclear. The ends were cut back, 6 bases at V and 1 base at J, with 4 bases in the middle. The CDR3 covers 12 residues. Germline V gene data show CDR1 as MDHEN and CDR2 as SYDVKM. Here the CDR3 reads CASRRSNQPQHF. As DNA, the CDR3 is TGTGCCAGCAGGAGGAGCAATCAGCCCCAGCATTTT.